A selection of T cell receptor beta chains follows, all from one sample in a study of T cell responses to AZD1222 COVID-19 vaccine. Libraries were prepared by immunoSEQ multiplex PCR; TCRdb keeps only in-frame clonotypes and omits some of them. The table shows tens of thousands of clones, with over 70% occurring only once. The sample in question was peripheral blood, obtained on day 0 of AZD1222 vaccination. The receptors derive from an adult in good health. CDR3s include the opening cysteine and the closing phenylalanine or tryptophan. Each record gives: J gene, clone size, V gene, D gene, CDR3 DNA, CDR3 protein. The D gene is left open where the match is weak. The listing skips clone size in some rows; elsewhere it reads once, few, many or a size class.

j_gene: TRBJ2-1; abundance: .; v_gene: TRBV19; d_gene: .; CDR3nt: TGTGCCAGTACCCCGGGGGTAGTTGGGGAGCAGTTCTTC; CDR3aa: CASTPGVVGEQFF
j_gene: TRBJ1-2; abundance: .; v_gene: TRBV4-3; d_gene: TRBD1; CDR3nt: TGCGCCAGCAGCCAAGATATGCAGGGGGTTAACTATGGCTACACCTTC; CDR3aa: CASSQDMQGVNYGYTF
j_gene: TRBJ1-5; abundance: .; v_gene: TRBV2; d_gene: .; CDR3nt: TGTGCCAGCAGCCGGACGGCGAGCAATCAGCCCCAGCATTTT; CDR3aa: CASSRTASNQPQHF
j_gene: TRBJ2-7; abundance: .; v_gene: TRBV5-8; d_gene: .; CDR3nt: TGTGCCAGCAGCTTGAGGGGGGGTGCGTACTTC; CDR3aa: CASSLRGGAYF
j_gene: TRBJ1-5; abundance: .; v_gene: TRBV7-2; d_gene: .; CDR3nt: TGTGCCAGCAGTAGCACGCCCGGTCAGCCCCAGCATTTT; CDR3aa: CASSSTPGQPQHF
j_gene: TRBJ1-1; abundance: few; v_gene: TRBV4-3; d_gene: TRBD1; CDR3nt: TGCGCCAGCAGCCACTCGGACAGGGGATTCAACACTGAAGCTTTCTTT; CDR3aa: CASSHSDRGFNTEAFF
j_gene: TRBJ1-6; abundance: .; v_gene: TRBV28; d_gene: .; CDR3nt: TGTGCCAGCAGATTACAGAATTCACCCCTCCACTTT; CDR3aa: CASRLQNSPLHF
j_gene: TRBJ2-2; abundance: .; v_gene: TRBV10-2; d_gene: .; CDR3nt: TGCGCCAGCAGGCAGGGAAACGGCGCCGGGGAGCTGTTTTTT; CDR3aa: CASRQGNGAGELFF
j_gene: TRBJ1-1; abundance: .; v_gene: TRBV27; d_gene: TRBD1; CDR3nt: TGTGCCAGCAGGGGGGGACAGTTGAACACTGAAGCTTTCTTT; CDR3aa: CASRGGQLNTEAFF
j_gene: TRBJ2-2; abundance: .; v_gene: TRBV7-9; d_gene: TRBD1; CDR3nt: TGTGCCGGGCGGCCGGGACAGGGGTACACCGGGGAGCTGTTTTTT; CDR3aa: CAGRPGQGYTGELFF
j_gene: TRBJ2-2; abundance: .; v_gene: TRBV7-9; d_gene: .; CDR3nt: TGTGCCAGCAGCTCGACTTCCGGGACGACGAACACCGGGGAGCTGTTTTTT; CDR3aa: CASSSTSGTTNTGELFF
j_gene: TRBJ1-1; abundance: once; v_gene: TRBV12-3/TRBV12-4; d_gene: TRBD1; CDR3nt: TGTGCCAGCAGTTTACAGGGGGGCACTGAAGCTTTCTTT; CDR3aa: CASSLQGGTEAFF
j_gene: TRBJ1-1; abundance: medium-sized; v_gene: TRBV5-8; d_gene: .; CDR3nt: TGTGCCAGCAGCTTGGGTTTTGGAGGAACGCTGGCGGCTTTCTTT; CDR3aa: CASSLGFGGTLAAFF
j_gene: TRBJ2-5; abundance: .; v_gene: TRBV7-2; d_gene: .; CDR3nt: TGTGCCAGCAGCTTAGTGGAGGGAATGGAGGAGACCCAGTACTTC; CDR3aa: CASSLVEGMEETQYF
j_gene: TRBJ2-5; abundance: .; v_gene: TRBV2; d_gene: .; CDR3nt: TGTGCCAGCATGATAGAGACCCAGTACTTC; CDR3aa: CASMIETQYF
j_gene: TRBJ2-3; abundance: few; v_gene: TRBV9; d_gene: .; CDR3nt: TGTGCCAGCAGCGTCCTGGAGGGGGCTTATGGGACAGATACGCAGTATTTT; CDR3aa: CASSVLEGAYGTDTQYF
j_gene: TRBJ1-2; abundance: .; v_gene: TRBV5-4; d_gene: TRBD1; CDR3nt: TGTGCCAGCAGCTTGCAGGGGGTGAAGGAAGGCTACACCTTC; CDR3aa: CASSLQGVKEGYTF
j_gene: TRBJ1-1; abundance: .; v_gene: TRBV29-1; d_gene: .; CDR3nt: TGCAGCGCCCGAACAGGGACCACTGAAGCTTTCTTT; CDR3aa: CSARTGTTEAFF
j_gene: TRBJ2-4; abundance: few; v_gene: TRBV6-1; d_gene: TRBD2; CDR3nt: TGTGCCAGCAGTGAAGGCGGAGCGGGGGGCAAAAACATTCAGTACTTC; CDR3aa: CASSEGGAGGKNIQYF
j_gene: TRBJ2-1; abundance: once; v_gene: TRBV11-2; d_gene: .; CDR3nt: TGTGCCAGCAGCTTCAGCGATGAGCAGTTCTTC; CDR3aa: CASSFSDEQFF
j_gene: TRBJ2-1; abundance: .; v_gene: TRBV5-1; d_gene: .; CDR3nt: TGCGCCAGCAGCTTGTCAGGGGGGGTGTTGTACAATGAGCAGTTCTTC; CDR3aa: CASSLSGGVLYNEQFF
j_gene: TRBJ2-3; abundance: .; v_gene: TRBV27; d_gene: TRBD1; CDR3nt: TGTGCCAGCAGGGCGGACAGGGGACCCTATACGCAGTATTTT; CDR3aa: CASRADRGPYTQYF
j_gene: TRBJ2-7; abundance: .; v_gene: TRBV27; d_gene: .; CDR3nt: TGTGCCAGCAGTTTGGCGGGCAGATCCATCAACGAGCAGTACTTC; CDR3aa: CASSLAGRSINEQYF
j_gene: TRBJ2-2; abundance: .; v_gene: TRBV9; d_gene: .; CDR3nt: TGTGCCAGCAGCCAGGGTCGCGACACCGGGGAGCTGTTTTTT; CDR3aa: CASSQGRDTGELFF
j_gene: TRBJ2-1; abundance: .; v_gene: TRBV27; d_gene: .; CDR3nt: TGTGCCAGCAGTTTAGGGTACAATGAGCAGTTCTTC; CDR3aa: CASSLGYNEQFF
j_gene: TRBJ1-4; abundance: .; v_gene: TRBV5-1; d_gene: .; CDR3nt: TGCGCCAGCAGCGGCGCTGCAACTAATGAAAAACTGTTTTTT; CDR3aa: CASSGAATNEKLFF
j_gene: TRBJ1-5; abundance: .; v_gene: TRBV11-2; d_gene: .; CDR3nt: TGTGCCAGCAGCTTAACGGGAGACCAGCCCCAGCATTTT; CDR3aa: CASSLTGDQPQHF
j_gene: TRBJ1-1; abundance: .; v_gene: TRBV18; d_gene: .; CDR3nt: TGTGCCAGCTCATTTCGGGCTGATTTGACTGAAGCTTTCTTT; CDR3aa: CASSFRADLTEAFF
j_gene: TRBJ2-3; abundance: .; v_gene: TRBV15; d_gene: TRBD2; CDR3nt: TGTGCCACCAGCAGAGGTAGCGGGGGGGCAGCAGATACGCAGTATTTT; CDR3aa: CATSRGSGGAADTQYF
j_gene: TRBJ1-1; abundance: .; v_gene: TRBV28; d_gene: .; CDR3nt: TGTGCCAGCAGTTTGCACAAGATAGTATCTGAAGCTTTCTTT; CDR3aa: CASSLHKIVSEAFF
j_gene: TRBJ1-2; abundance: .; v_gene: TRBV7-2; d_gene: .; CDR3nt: TGTGCCATCGGGGAGGGGTCGATAGATATTGGCGGCTACACCTTC; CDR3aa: CAIGEGSIDIGGYTF
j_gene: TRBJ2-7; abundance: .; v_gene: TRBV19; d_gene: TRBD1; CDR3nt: TGTGCCAGTAGTATAGCTTCCACAGGGGTCGGCGCCTACGAGCAGTACTTC; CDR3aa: CASSIASTGVGAYEQYF
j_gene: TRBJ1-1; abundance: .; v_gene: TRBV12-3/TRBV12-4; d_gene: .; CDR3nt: TGTGCCAGCAGTTTAGTCCTAACTAGTGAAGCTTTCTTT; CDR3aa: CASSLVLTSEAFF
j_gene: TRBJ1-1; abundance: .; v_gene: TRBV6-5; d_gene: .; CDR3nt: TGTGCCAGCAGCGACCCAGGGGCGAACACTGAAGCTTTCTTT; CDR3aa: CASSDPGANTEAFF
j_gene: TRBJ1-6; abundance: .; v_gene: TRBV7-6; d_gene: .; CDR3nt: TGTGCCAGCAGCTTTGGGGGTCCCCTCCACTTT; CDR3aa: CASSFGGPLHF
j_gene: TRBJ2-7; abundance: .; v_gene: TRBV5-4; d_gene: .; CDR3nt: TGTGCCAGCAGCTTGCCTACGATATCCGAGCAGTACTTC; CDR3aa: CASSLPTISEQYF
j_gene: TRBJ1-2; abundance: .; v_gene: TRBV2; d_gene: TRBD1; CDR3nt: TGTGCCAGCGGGACCCGGGGACAGGGACATGGCTACACCTTC; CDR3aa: CASGTRGQGHGYTF
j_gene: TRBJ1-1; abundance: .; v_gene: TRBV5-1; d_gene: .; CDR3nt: TGCGCCAGCAGCTTGGGCCAGGGGTCTTGGGGGAACACTGAAGCTTTCTTT; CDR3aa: CASSLGQGSWGNTEAFF
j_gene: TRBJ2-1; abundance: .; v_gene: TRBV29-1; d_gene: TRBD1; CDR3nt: TGCAGCGTCTCCCGGACAGGGAGGAATGAGCAGTTCTTC; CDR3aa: CSVSRTGRNEQFF
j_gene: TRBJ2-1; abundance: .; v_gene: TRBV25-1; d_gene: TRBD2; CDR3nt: TGTGCCAGCAGCGGGATGACCGGGGGGATCAAATACAATGAGCAGTTCTTC; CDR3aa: CASSGMTGGIKYNEQFF